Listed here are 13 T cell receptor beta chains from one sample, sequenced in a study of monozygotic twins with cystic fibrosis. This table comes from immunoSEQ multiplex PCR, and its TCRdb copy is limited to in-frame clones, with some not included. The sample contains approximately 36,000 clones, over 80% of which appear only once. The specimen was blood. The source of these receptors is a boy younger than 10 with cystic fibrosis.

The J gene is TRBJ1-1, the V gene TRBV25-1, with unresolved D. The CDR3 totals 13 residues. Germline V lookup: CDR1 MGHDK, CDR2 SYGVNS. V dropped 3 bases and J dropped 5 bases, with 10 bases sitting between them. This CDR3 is CASSEGRVTEAFF. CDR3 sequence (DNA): TGTGCCAGCAGTGAGGGGAGGGTAACTGAAGCTTTCTTT. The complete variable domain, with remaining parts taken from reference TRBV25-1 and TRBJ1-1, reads EADIYQTPRYLVIGTGKKITLECSQTMGHDKMYWYQQDPGMELHLIHYSYGVNSTEKGDLSSESTVSRIRTEHFPLTLESARPSHTSQYLCASSEGRVTEAFFGQGTRLTVV.

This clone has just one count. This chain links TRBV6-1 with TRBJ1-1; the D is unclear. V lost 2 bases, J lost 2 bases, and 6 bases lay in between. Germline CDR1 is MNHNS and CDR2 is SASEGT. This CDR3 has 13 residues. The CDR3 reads CASSETGNTEAFF. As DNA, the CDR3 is TGTGCCAGCAGTGAAACGGGAAACACTGAAGCTTTCTTT.

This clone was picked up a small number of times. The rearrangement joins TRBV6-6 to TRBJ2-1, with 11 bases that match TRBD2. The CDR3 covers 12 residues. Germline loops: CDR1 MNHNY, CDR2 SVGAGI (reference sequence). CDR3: CVTSGGPWEQFF. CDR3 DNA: TGTGTTACTAGCGGGGGTCCATGGGAGCAGTTCTTC.

CDR3 sequence (DNA): TGTGCCAGCAGTCTTGGACAGGGTATTGAGCCCCAGCATTTT. Amino acid sequence: CASSLGQGIEPQHF. V and J are TRBV27 and TRBJ1-5; TRBD1 matches 8 bases. J lost 8 bases, V lost 5 bases, and 8 bases had no gene match. Germline loops: CDR1 MNHEY, CDR2 SMNVEV (reference sequence). This CDR3 has 14 amino acids.

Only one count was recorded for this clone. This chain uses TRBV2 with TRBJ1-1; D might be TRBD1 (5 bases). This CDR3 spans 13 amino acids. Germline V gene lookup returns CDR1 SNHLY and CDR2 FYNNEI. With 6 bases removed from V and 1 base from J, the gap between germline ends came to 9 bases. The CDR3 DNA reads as TGTGCCAGCAGAGACAGAGAGAACACTGAAGCTTTCTTT. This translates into CASRDRENTEAFF.

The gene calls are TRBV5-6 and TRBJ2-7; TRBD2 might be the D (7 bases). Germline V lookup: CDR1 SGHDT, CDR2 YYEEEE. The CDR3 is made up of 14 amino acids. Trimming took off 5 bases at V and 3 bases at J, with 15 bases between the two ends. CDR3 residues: CASSSYREGYEQYF. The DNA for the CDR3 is TGTGCCAGCAGTTCTTACAGGGAGGGCTACGAGCAGTACTTC.

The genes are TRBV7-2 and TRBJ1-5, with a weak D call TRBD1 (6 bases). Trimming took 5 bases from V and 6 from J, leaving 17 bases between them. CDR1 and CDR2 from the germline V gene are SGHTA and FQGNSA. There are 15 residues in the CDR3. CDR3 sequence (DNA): TGTGCCAGCAGCCCCTGGCGGGGGGCGGTTCAGCCCCAGCATTTT. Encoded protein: CASSPWRGAVQPQHF.

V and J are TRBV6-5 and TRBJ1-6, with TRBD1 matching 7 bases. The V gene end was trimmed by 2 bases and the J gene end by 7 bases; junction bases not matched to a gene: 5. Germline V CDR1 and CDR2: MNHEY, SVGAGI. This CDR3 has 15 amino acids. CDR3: CASSYEGAGNSPLHF. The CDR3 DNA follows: TGTGCCAGCAGTTACGAGGGGGCAGGGAATTCACCCCTCCACTTT.

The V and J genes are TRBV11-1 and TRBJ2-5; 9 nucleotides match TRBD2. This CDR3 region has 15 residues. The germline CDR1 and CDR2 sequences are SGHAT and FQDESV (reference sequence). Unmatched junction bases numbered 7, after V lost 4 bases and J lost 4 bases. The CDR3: CASSYALAGPETQYF. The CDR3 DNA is TGTGCCAGCAGCTACGCGCTAGCGGGGCCAGAGACCCAGTACTTC.

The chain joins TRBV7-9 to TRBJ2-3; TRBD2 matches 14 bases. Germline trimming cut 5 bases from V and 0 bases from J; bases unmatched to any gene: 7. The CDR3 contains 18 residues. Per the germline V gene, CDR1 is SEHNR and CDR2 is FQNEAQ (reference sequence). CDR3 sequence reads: CASSGRGLAGESTDTQYF. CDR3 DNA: TGTGCCAGCAGCGGCAGGGGACTAGCGGGGGAGAGCACAGATACGCAGTATTTT.

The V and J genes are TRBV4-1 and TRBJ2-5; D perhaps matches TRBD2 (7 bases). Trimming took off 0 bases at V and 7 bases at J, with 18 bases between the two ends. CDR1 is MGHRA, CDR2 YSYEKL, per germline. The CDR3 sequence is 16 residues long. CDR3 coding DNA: TGCGCCAGCAGCCAAGATGCGGGGGCGGGGGCTGTGACCCAGTACTTC. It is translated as CASSQDAGAGAVTQYF.

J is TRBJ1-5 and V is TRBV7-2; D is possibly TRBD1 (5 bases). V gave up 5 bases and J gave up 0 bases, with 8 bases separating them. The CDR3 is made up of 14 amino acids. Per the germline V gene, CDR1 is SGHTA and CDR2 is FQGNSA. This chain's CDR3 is CASSRRDSNQPQHF. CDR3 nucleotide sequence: TGTGCCAGCAGCCGCAGGGATAGCAATCAGCCCCAGCATTTT.

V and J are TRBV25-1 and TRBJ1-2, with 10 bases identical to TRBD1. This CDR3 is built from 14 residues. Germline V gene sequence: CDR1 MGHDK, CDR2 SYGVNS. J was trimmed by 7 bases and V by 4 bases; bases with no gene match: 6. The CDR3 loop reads CASSAATGGFGYTF. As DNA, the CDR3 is TGTGCCAGCAGTGCAGCGACAGGGGGCTTTGGCTACACCTTC.